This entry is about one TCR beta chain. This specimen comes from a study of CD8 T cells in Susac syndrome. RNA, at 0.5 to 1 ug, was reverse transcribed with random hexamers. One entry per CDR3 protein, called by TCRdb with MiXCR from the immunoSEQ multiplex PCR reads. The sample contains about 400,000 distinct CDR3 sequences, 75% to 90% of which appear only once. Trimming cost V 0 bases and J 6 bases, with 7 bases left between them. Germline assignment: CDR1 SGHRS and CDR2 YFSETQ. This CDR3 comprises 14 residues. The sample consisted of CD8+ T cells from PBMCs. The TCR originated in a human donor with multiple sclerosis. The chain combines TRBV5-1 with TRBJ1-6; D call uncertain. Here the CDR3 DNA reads TGCGCCAGCAGCTTGGGCGAGGGTAATTCACCCCTCCACTTT. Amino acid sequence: CASSLGEGNSPLHF.